This T cell receptor beta chain is from a study of lymphopenia after photon versus proton radiotherapy. Clones were sequenced by immunoSEQ multiplex PCR, and TCRdb holds only the in-frame ones, with some missing. The sample gives under 70,000 clones, 80% to 95% of which show up once; 2.2% is in the top ten. The CDR3 has 14 residues. V lost 8 bases, J lost 1 base, and 8 bases stayed unmatched. Per germline, CDR1 SGDLS and CDR2 YYNGEE. The chain joins TRBV9 to TRBJ1-1; 7 bases fit TRBD1. This clonotype was obtained from a woman in her 40s with cholangiocarcinoma. Here the sequenced sample was peripheral blood, taken from a patient treated with photon-based radiotherapy. The CDR3 loop reads CASQGVGSNTEAFF. The CDR3 nucleotides read TGTGCCAGTCAGGGGGTTGGGTCGAACACTGAAGCTTTCTTT.